This T cell receptor beta chain was profiled in a study of blood T cell repertoires in COVID-19. About the research overall: COVID-19 samples from acute and convalescent phases originated in the United States, Italy and Spain. The analysed material was cDNA or gDNA that came from T cells, B-cell-depleted T cells, or PBMCs.

The CDR3 has 15 residues. Germline values: CDR1 SGHNT, CDR2 YYREEE (reference sequence). Trimming took off 2 bases at V and 0 bases at J, with 10 bases between the two ends. How the authors handled the data: Amplified reference gene primers provided the basis for estimating nucleated cell counts. The data were produced by immunoSEQ multiplex PCR, yet TCRdb's version contains in-frame clones alone and is incomplete. V, J and clone size derive from that table, while D and trimming were established from the DNA sequence. The sample contains about 260,000 clones, approximately 85% of which appear only once.

This receptor was obtained from a human donor in a cohort sampled during active COVID-19. Sequencing used peripheral blood. V is TRBV5-4 and J is TRBJ2-3; no reliable D call. The CDR3 loop reads CASSLSGASTDTQYF. In nucleotides, the CDR3 is TGTGCCAGCAGCTTAAGTGGAGCTAGCACAGATACGCAGTATTTT.